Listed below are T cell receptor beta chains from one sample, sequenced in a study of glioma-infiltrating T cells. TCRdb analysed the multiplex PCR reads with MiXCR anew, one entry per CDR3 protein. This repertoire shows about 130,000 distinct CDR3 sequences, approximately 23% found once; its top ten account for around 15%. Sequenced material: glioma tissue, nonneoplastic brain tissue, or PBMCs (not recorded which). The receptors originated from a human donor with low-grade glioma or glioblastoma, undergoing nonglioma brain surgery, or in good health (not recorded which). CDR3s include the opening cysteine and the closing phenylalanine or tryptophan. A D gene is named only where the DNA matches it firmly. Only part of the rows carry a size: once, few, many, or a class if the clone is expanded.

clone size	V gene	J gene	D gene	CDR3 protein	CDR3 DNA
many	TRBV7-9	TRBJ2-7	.	CASSPRADEQYF	TGTGCCAGCAGCCCCAGGGCAGACGAGCAGTACTTC
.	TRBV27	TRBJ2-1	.	CASSSSGNEQFF	TGTGCCAGCAGCTCCTCTGGGAATGAACAGTTCTTC
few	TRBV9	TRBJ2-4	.	CASSPTQTAKNIQYF	TGTGCCAGCAGCCCTACCCAGACTGCAAAAAACATTCAGTACTTC
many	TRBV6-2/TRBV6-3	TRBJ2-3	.	CASSYDPNGSDTQYF	TGTGCCAGCAGTTACGACCCCAATGGATCAGATACGCAGTATTTT
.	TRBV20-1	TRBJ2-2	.	CSAPTDSSTGELFF	TGCAGTGCTCCGACAGATTCGAGCACCGGGGAGCTGTTTTTT
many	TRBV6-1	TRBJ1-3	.	CASTAGRNSGNTIYF	TGTGCCAGCACCGCGGGACGGAACTCTGGAAACACCATATATTTT
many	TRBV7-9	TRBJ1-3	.	CASSPWVQDTIYF	TGTGCCAGCAGCCCCTGGGTGCAAGACACCATATATTTT
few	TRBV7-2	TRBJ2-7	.	CASSLLPQKEQYF	TGTGCCAGCAGCTTGCTACCCCAGAAAGAGCAGTACTTC
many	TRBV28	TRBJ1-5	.	CASDQPQHF	TGTGCCAGCGATCAGCCCCAGCATTTT
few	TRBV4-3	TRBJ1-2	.	CASSQQAAPGWGGKDGYTF	TGCGCCAGCAGCCAACAAGCCGCCCCCGGATGGGGGGGTAAAGATGGCTACACCTTC
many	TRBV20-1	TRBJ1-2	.	CSVRSTGGGYTF	TGCAGTGTCAGGTCAACCGGGGGTGGCTACACCTTC
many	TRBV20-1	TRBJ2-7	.	CSASLGGVSYEQYF	TGCAGTGCCAGCCTTGGAGGAGTTTCCTACGAGCAGTACTTC
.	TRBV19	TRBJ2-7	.	CASFGQGRNEQYF	TGTGCCAGTTTTGGGCAGGGCAGGAACGAGCAGTACTTC
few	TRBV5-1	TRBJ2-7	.	CASSWRTGALEQYF	TGCGCCAGCAGCTGGCGAACGGGGGCCCTCGAGCAGTACTTC
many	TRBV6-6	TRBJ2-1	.	CASSYSGRTRQEQFF	TGTGCCAGCAGTTACTCCGGTCGGACACGCCAAGAGCAGTTCTTC
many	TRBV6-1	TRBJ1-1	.	CASGPDMGWTEAFF	TGTGCCAGCGGACCGGACATGGGGTGGACTGAAGCTTTCTTT
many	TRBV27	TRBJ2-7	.	CATRRTGTYEQYF	TGTGCCACCCGAAGAACGGGTACCTACGAGCAGTACTTC
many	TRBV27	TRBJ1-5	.	CASSLNRANSNQPQHF	TGTGCCAGCAGTTTAAATCGGGCTAATAGCAATCAGCCCCAGCATTTT
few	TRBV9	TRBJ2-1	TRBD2	CASSVWTSGEQFF	TGTGCCAGCAGCGTATGGACTAGCGGTGAGCAGTTCTTC
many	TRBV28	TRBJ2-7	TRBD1	CASSLPLTGEGGQYF	TGTGCCAGCAGTTTACCCCTGACAGGGGAAGGAGGGCAGTACTTC
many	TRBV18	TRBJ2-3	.	CASSTGTDTQYF	TGTGCCAGCTCCACGGGCACAGATACGCAGTATTTT
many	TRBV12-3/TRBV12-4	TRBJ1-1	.	CASSSPGPHEAFF	TGTGCCAGCAGTTCCCCCGGGCCCCATGAAGCTTTCTTT
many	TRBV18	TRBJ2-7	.	CASSLYGVEQYF	TGTGCCAGCTCACTTTACGGGGTCGAGCAGTACTTC
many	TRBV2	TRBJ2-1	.	CASSVQEQFF	TGTGCCAGCAGTGTGCAAGAGCAGTTCTTC
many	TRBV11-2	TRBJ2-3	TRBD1	CASGQGYTDTQYF	TGTGCCAGCGGACAGGGTTACACAGATACGCAGTATTTT
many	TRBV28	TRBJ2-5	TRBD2	CASRERGRPVQETQYF	TGTGCCAGCAGGGAGCGGGGTCGCCCAGTCCAAGAGACCCAGTACTTC
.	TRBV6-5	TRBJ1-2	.	CASSRKGMPYGYTF	TGTGCCAGCAGTCGAAAGGGTATGCCATATGGCTACACCTTC
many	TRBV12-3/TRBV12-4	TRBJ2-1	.	CASSTTFSGSYNEQFF	TGTGCCAGCAGTACAACCTTCAGCGGCTCCTACAATGAGCAGTTCTTC
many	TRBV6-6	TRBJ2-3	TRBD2	CASSYSILAGDGDTQYF	TGTGCCAGCAGTTACTCGATACTAGCGGGAGATGGAGATACGCAGTATTTT
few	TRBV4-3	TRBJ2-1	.	CASSQEGGNYNEQFF	TGCGCCAGCAGCCAAGAGGGCGGAAACTACAATGAGCAGTTCTTC
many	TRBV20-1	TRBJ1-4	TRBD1	CSASPGTGAEKLFF	TGCAGTGCTAGCCCCGGGACAGGGGCTGAAAAACTGTTTTTT
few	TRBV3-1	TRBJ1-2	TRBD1	CASSPGTGGGYTF	TGTGCCAGCAGCCCCGGGACAGGGGGTGGCTACACCTTC
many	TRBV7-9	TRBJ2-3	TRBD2	CASSSTLAGGDTQYF	TGTGCCAGCAGCTCGACCCTAGCGGGAGGGGATACGCAGTATTTT
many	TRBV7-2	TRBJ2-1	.	CASGRFNEQFF	TGTGCCAGCGGCAGATTCAATGAGCAGTTCTTC
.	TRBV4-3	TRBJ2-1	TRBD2	CASSQGPSAGGYNEQFF	TGCGCCAGCAGCCAAGGTCCTTCCGCGGGGGGCTACAATGAGCAGTTCTTC
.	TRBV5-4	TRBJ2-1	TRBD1	CASSGQGGDEQFF	TGTGCCAGCAGCGGACAGGGAGGCGATGAGCAGTTCTTC
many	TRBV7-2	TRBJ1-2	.	CASSFNSGFYGYTF	TGTGCCAGCAGCTTTAACTCAGGGTTCTATGGCTACACCTTC
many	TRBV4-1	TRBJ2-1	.	CASSQRADPSFNEQFF	TGCGCCAGCAGCCAAAGGGCGGACCCCTCCTTCAATGAGCAGTTCTTC
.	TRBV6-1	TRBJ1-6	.	CASSPTSNQPLHF	TGTGCCAGCAGTCCTACGAGCAATCAGCCCCTCCACTTT
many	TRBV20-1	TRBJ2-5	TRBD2	CSATLSGRETQYF	TGCAGTGCTACCCTTAGCGGGAGGGAGACCCAGTACTTC
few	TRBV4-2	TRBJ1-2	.	CASSQDLGVGIYGYTF	TGTGCCAGCAGCCAAGATCTGGGGGTCGGGATCTATGGCTACACCTTC
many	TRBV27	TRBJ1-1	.	CASSPAGSNTEAFF	TGTGCCAGCAGCCCGGCAGGGTCGAACACTGAAGCTTTCTTT
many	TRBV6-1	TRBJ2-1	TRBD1	CASNGYRGTINNEQFF	TGTGCCAGCAATGGATACAGGGGGACCATAAACAATGAGCAGTTCTTC
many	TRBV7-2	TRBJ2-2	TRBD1	CASKGTGGSVGELFF	TGTGCCAGCAAGGGAACAGGGGGTTCGGTCGGGGAGCTGTTTTTT
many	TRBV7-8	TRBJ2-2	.	CASSPAWGNTGELFF	TGTGCCAGCAGCCCGGCTTGGGGGAACACCGGGGAGCTGTTTTTT
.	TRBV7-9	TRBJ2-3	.	CASSPTIAGTDTQYF	TGTGCCAGCAGCCCGACCATCGCGGGCACAGATACGCAGTATTTT
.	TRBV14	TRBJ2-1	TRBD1	CASSPHPNRGSTYNEQFF	TGTGCCAGCAGCCCCCACCCTAACAGGGGATCAACCTACAATGAGCAGTTCTTC
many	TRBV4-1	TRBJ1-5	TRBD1	CASSQVLQGIFQPQHF	TGCGCCAGCAGCCAAGTTTTACAGGGGATATTTCAGCCCCAGCATTTT
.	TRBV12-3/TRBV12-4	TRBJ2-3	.	CASRYSGTSTDTQYF	TGTGCCAGCAGATATAGCGGAACTAGCACAGATACGCAGTATTTT
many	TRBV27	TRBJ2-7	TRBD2	CASTTTITGRRYEQYF	TGTGCCAGCACCACCACTATAACCGGGAGGCGCTACGAGCAGTACTTC
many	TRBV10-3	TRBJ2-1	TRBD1	CAISEWDRGVNEQFF	TGTGCCATCAGTGAGTGGGACAGGGGGGTGAATGAGCAGTTCTTC
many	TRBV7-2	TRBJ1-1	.	CASSIPGNLNTEAFF	TGTGCCAGCTCCATTCCAGGGAACTTGAACACTGAAGCTTTCTTT
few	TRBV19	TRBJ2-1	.	CASSESGFTYNEQFF	TGTGCCAGTAGCGAGTCCGGGTTTACCTACAATGAGCAGTTCTTC
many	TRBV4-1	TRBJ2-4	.	CASSQESENIQYF	TGCGCCAGCAGCCAAGAATCAGAAAACATTCAGTACTTC
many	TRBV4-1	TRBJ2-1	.	CASSLEPQGGEQFF	TGCGCCAGCAGCCTAGAACCTCAGGGCGGTGAGCAGTTCTTC
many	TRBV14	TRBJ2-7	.	CASSPALDSYEQYF	TGTGCCAGCAGCCCAGCCCTTGACTCCTACGAGCAGTACTTC
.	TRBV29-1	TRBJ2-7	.	CGVEDGHEQYF	TGCGGCGTTGAAGATGGGCACGAGCAGTACTTC
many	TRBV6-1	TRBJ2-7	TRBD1	CASRGQGAFEQYF	TGTGCCAGCAGGGGACAGGGGGCGTTCGAGCAGTACTTC
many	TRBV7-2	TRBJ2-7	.	CASSPAQGRGYEQYF	TGTGCCAGCAGCCCAGCCCAGGGGCGAGGCTACGAGCAGTACTTC
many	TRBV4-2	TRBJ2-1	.	CASSQVYNEQFF	TGTGCCAGCAGCCAGGTTTACAATGAGCAGTTCTTC